This TCR beta chain was recorded in a study of OX40 agonist ivuxolimab in advanced cancers. Study-wide context: Ivuxolimab was a fully human IgG2 agonistic monoclonal antibody targeting the costimulatory receptor OX40 (CD134). Intravenous ivuxolimab was administered to patients every 2 weeks at six dose levels: 0.01, 0.1, 0.3, 1.5, 3 and 10 mg/kg. Among the roughly 50 dose-escalation patients, some 20 had hepatocellular carcinoma, about 15 melanoma, 9 renal cell carcinoma and 9 head and neck cancer. A male proportion of almost 85% and a mean age of 60 years, ranging from 23 to 79, were recorded for the dose-escalation cohort. Patients were allowed to have had prior anti-PD-1, anti-PD-L1 or anti-CTLA-4 therapy, and approximately 40% of the dose-escalation patients had previously received checkpoint inhibitors. Partial responses were achieved by three dose-escalation patients, of whom one had hepatocellular carcinoma and two had cutaneous melanoma. The point of sequencing TCRbeta in the periphery was to test whether ivuxolimab changed TCR sequence diversity and drove clonal T-cell expansion. The monotherapy dose-escalation portion (N = 52 patients) of the phase I ivuxolimab trial is reported in the paper. Here is what the overall study found, with its caveats: Low levels of normalized T-cell clonal expansion were also seen in some patients who did not respond. In partial responders in the 0.1-3.0 mg/kg groups, normalized peripheral clonal expansion was found to be among the lowest, especially among CD8+ T cells. The antigen specificity of the peripheral T cells that underwent clonal expansion was not determined. At doses from 0.1 to 3.0 mg/kg, clonal expansion was seen in both CD4+ and CD8+ blood T cells between baseline and week 6. After ivuxolimab, more expanded clones were found on average in CD8+ T cells than in CD4+ T cells.

CDR1 SGHVS and CDR2 FQNEAQ were looked up in the germline V gene. V drops 5 bases and J drops 0 bases, leaving 12 bases in between. Reading from cysteine to phenylalanine, the CDR3 counts 15 amino acids. The retained sequence is limited to the CDR3, 45 bases, with the frame set at the first base. For sequencing of the TCRbeta CDR3 region, genomic DNA was extracted from the sorted cells. The immunoSEQ Assay was used to sequence the TCRbeta CDR3 regions. TCRdb mirrors the immuneACCESS table, restricted to in-frame sequences. Some clones are absent from its copies; in checked studies, under half trace to an unresolved V gene, and the reason for the others is unknown. The sample yields some 60,000 clones; 75% to 95% were counted once. Around 15% of the sample is taken by the ten largest. The trial excluded patients who had a history of autoimmune disease or were on systemic immunosuppression. Peripheral blood for TCR sequencing was collected from all dose cohorts at baseline, on cycle 4 day 1, and on cycle 7 day 1. The samples were drawn from a first-in-human, open-label, multicenter phase I dose-escalation trial of ivuxolimab. Adults with locally advanced or metastatic melanoma, renal cell carcinoma, hepatocellular carcinoma or head and neck squamous cell carcinoma were enrolled in the trial. Before TCR sequencing, CD4+ T cells and CD8+ T cells were sorted from peripheral blood as separate populations.

Concerning this clone: What this receptor recognizes is not known. It has no much larger one-base neighbor in the sample; base qualities were not kept.

This sequence originates from an adult with an advanced solid tumor such as melanoma, head and neck, liver or kidney cancer. The rearrangement joined TRBV7-8 to TRBJ2-3, with TRBD1 as a weak D call on 6 bases. The material was CD4+ or CD8+ T cells sorted from blood, obtained in a trial of the OX40 agonist ivuxolimab. The CDR3 protein sequence reads: CASSVTGHSTDTQYF. The bases read TGTGCCAGCAGCGTCACGGGACATAGCACAGATACGCAGTATTTT.